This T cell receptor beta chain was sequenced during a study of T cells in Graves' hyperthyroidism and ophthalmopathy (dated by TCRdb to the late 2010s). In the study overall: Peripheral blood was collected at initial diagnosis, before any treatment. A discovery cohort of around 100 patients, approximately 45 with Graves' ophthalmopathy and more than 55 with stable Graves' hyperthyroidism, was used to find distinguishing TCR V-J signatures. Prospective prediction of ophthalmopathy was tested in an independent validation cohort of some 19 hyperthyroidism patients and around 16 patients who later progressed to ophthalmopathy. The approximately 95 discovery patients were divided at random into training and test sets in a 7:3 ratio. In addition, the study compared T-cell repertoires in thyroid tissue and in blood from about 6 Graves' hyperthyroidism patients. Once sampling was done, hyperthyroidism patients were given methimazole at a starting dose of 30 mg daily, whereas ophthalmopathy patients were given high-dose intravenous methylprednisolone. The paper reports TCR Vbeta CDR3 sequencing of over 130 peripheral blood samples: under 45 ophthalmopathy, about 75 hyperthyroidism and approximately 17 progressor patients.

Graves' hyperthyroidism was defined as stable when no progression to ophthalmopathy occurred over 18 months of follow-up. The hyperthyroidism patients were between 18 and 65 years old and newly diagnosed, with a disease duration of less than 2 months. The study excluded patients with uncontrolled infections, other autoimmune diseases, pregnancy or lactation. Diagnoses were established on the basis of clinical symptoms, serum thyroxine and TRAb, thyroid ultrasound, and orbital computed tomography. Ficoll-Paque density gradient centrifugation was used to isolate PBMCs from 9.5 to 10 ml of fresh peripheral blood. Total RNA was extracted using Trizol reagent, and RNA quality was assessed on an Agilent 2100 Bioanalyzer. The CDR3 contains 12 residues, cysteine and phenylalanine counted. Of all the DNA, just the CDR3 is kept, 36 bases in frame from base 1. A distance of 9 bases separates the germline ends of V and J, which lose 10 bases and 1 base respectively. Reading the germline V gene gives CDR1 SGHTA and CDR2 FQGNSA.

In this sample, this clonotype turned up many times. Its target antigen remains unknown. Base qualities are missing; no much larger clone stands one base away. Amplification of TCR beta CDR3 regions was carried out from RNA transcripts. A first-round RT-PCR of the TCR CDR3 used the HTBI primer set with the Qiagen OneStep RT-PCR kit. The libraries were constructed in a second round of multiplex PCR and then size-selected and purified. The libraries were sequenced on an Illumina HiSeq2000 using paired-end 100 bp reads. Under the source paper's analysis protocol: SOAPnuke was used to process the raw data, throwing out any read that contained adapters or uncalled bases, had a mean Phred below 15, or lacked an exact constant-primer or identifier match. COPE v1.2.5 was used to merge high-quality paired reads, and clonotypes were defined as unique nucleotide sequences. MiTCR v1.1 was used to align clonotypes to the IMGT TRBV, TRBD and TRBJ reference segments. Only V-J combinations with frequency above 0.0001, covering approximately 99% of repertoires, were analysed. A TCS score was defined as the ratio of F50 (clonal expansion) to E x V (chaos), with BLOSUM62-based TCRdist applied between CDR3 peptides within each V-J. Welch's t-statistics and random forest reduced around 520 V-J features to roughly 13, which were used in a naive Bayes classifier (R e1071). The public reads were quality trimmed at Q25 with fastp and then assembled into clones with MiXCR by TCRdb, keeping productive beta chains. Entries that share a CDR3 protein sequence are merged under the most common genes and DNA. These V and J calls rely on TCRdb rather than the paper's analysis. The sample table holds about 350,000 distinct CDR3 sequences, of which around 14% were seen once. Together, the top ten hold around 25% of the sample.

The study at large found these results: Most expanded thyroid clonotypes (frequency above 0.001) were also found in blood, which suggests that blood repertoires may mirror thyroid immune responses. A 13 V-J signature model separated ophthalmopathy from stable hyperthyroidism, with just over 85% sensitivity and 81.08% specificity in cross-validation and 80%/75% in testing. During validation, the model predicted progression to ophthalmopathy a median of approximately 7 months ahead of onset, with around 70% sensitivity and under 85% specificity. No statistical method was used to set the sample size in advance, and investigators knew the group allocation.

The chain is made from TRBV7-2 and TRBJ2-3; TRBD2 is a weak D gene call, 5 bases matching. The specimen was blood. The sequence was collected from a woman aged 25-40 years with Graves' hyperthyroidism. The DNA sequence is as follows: TGTGCCACGGTCGGGGGCACAGATACGCAGTATTTT. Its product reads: CATVGGTDTQYF.